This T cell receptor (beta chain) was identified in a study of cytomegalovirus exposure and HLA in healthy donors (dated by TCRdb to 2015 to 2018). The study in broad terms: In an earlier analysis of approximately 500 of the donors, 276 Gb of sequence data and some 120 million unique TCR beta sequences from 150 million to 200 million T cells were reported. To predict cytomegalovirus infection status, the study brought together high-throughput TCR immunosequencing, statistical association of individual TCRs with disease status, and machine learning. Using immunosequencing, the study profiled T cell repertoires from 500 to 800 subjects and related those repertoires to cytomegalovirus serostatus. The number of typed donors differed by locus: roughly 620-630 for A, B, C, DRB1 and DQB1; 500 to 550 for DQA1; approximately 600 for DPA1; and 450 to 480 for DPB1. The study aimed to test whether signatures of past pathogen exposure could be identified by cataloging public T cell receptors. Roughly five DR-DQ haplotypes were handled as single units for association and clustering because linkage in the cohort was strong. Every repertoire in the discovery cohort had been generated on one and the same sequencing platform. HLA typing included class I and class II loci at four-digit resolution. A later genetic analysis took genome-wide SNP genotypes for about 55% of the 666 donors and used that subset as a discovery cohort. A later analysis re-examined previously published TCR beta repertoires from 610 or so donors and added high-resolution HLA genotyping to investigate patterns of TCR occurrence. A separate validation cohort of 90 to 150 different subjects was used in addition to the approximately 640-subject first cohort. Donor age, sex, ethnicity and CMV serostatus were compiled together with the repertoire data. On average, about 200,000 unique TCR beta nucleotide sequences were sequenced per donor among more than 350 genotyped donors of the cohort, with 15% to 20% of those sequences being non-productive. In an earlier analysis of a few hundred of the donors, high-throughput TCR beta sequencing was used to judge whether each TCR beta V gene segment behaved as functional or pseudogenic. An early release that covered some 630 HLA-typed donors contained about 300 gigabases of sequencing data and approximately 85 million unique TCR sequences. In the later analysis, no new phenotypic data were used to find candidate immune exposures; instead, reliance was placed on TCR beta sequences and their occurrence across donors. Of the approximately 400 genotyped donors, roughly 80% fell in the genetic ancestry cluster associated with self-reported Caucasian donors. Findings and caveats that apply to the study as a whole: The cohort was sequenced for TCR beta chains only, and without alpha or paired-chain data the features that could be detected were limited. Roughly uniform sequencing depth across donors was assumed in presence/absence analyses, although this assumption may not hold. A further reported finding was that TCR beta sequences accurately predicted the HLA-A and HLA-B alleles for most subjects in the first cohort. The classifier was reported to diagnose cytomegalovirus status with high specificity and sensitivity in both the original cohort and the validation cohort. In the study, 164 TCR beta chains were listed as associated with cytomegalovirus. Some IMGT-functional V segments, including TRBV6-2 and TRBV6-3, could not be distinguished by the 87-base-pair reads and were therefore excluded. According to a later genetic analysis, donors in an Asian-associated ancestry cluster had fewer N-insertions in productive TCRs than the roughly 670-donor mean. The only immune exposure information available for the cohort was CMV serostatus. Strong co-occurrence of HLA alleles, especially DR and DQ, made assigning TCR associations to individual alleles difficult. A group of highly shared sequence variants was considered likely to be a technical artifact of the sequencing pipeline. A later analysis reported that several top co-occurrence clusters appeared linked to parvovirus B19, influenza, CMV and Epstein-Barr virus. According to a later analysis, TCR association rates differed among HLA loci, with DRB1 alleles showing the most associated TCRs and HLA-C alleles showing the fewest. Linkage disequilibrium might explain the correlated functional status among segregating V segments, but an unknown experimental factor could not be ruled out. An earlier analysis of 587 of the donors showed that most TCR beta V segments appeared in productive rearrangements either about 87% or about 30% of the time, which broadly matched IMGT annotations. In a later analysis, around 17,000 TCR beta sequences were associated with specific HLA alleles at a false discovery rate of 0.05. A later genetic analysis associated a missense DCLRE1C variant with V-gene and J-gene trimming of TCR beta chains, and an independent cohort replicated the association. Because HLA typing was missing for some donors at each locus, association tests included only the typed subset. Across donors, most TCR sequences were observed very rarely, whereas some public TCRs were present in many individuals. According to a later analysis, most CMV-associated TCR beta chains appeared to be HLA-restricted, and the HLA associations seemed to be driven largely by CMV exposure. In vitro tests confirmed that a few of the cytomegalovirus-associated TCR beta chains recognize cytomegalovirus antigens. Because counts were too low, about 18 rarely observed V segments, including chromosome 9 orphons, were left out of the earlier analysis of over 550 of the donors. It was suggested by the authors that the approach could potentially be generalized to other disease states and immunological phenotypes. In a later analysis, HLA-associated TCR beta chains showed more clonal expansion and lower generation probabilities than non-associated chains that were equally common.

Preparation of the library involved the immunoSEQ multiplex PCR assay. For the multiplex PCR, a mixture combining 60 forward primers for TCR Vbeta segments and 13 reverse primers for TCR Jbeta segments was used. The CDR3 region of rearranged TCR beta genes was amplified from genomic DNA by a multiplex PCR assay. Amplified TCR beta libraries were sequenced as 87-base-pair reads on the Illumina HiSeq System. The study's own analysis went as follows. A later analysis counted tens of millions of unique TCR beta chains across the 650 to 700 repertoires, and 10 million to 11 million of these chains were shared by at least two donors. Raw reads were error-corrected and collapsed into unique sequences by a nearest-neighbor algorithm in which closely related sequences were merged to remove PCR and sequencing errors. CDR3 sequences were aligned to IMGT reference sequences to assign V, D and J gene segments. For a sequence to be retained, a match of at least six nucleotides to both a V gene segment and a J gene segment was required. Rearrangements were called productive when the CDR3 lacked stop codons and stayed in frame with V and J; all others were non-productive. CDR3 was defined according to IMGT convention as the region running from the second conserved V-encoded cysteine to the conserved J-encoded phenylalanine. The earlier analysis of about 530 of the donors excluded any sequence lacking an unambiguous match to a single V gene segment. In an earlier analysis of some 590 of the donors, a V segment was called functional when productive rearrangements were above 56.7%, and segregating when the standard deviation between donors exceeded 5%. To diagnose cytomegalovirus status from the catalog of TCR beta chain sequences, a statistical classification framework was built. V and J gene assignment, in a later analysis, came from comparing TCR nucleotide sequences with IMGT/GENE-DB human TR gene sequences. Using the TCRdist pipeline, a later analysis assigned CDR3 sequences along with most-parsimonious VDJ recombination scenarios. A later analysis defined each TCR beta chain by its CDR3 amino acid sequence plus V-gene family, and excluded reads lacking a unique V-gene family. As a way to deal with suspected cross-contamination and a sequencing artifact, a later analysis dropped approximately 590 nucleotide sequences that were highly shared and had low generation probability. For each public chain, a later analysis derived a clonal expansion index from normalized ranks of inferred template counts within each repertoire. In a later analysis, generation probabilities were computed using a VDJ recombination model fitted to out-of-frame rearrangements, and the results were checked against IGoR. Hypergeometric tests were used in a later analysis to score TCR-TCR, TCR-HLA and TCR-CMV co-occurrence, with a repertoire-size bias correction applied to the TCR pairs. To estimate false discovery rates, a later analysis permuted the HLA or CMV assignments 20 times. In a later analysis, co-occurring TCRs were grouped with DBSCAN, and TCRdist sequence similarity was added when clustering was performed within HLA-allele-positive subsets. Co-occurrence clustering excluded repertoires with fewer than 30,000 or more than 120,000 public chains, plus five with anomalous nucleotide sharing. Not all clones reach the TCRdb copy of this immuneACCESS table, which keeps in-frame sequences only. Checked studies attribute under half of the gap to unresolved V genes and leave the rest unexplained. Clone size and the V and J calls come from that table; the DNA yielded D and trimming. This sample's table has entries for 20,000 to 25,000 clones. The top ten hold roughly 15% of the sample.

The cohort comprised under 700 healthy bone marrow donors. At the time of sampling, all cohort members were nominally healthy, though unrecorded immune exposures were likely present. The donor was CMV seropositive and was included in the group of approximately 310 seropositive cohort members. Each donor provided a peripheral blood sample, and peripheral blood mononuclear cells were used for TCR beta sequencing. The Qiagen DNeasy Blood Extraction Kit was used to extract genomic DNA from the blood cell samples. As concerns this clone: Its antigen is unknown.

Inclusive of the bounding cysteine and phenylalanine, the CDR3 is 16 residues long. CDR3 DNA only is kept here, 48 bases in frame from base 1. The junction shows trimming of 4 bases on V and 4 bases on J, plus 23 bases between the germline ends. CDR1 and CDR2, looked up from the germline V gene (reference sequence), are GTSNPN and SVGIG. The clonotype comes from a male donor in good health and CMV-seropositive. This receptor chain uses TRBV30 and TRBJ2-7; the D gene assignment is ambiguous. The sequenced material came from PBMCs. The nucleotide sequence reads TGTGCCTGGACTGGTTTTGTTCAAAATCCTATGTACGAGCAGTACTTC. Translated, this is CAWTGFVQNPMYEQYF.